The T cell receptor (beta chain) described here comes from a study of prognosis after radiotherapy for stage I lung cancer. Template was genomic DNA; TCR beta CDR3 amplified in two multiplex PCR rounds. First-round PCR amplification was performed with primers specific to each TRBV and TRBJ gene. TCRdb re-called the multiplex PCR reads with MiXCR, one entry per CDR3 protein. The table has some 13,000 distinct CDR3 sequences, about 50% seen once; the top ten hold about a quarter. Blood, around 6 milliliters, was collected at each of two time points. Points from the study as a whole: Metastatic and non-metastatic patients reportedly diverged in TRBV and TRBJ gene usage.

The CDR3 runs to 13 residues. The germline V gene encodes CDR1 SGHRS and CDR2 YFSETQ. In this sample, this clonotype is medium-sized. Its antigen is as yet unknown. At one end the junction does not follow the germline gene, possibly because of a read error. Sample: PBMCs, taken before or after stereotactic body radiation therapy (not recorded which). This sequence was found in a donor aged 50 or older with non-small cell lung cancer. The V call is TRBV5-1, the J call TRBJ1-6; unclear D gene. The CDR3 sequence is CASSLGGNSPLHF. The CDR3 DNA reads as TGTGCCAGCAGCTTGGGCGGAAATTCACCCCTCCACTTT.